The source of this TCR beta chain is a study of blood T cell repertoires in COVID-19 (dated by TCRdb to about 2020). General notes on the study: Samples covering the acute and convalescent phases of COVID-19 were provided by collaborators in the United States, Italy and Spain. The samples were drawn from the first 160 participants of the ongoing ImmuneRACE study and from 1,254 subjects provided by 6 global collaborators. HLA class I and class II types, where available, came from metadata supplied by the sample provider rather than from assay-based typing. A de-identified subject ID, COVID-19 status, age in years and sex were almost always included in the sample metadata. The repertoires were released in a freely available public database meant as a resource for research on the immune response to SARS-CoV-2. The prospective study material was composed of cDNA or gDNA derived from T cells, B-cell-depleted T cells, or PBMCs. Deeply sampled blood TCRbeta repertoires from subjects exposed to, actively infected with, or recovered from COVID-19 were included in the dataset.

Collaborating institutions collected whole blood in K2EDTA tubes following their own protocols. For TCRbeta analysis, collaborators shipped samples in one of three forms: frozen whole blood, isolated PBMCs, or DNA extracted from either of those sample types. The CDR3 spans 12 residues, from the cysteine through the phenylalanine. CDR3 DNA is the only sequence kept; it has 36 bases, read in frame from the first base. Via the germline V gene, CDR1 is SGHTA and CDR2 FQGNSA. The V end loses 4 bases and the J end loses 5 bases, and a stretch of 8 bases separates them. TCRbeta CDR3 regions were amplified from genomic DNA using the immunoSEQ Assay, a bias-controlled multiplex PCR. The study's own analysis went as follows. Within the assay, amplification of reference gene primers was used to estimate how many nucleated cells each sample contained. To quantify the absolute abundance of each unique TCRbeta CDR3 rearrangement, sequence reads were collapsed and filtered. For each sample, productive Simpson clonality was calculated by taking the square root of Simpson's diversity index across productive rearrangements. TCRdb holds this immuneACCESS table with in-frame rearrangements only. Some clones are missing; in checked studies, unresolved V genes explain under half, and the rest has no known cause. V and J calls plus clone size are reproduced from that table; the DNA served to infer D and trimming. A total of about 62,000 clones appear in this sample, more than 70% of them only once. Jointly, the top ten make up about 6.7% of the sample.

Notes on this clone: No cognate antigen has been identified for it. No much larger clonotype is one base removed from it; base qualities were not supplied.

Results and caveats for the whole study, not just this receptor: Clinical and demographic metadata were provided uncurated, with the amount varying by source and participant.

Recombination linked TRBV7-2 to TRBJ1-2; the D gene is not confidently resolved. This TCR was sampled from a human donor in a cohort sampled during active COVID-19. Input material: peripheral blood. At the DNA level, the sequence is TGTGCCAGCAGCTCCCTAAATTATGGCTACACCTTC. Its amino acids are CASSSLNYGYTF.